The sample holds a few counts of the clone carrying this T cell receptor (beta chain). As yet, its antigen is unknown. Then a second PCR, running about 7 to 11 cycles, was carried out with a sample-barcoded 5' primer and a J-beta primer mix. TCRdb itself ran the 5' RACE reads through MiXCR, one entry per CDR3 protein. In the table there are over a million distinct CDR3 sequences, about 43% of which are singletons. The sample originates from a study of blood T cells in healthy people across ages. Study information: The template switching approach captured approximately one barcoded beta molecule for every two T cells. Study-wide points: Age showed a roughly linear inverse relationship with TCR beta diversity per million T cells.

The sequenced material came from blood. The sequence came from a young woman in good health.

The CDR3 region is CASSPRAEPGYTF. The CDR3 region has the DNA TGTGCCAGCAGTCCTCGGGCCGAACCTGGCTACACCTTC. This sequence joins TRBV27 and TRBJ1-2, with D hard to call. Trimming cost V 5 bases and J 7 bases, with 14 bases left between them. The CDR3 extends over 13 amino acids. The germline V gene encodes CDR1 MNHEY and CDR2 SMNVEV (reference sequence).